This is a list of T cell receptor beta chains from one sample in a study of cytomegalovirus exposure and HLA in healthy donors. Repertoires were generated with immunoSEQ multiplex PCR, while TCRdb's copy carries only in-frame clones and drops some. The table shows some 87,000 clones, with more than 60% occurring only once. Sample: PBMCs. The receptors stem from a man between 18 and 35 years old in good health and CMV-seropositive. The CDR3 runs from the conserved cysteine through the conserved F or W. D genes are given only for firm matches. Where a row states a size, it is once, few, many or the class of an expanded clone; other rows omit it.

D gene,J gene,V gene,CDR3 length,clone size,CDR3 DNA,CDR3 protein
TRBD1,TRBJ1-1,TRBV6-6,15,few,TGTGCCAGCATCCCTCGACAGGGCCTACCATCTGAAGCTTTCTTT,CASIPRQGLPSEAFF
-,TRBJ2-7,TRBV6-5,14,-,TGTGCCAGCAGTTACCGCGGCTTCAGGGGCGAGCAGTACTTC,CASSYRGFRGEQYF
-,TRBJ2-1,TRBV6-6,14,once,TGTGCCAGCAGACTCACGGTTGGTTACCATGAGCAGTTCTTC,CASRLTVGYHEQFF
TRBD1,TRBJ2-2,TRBV5-1,14,-,TGCGCCAGCAGCTTGGAGGGGGCGACCGGGGAGCTGTTTTTT,CASSLEGATGELFF
TRBD1,TRBJ1-4,TRBV9,14,few,TGTGCCAGCAGGGGACAGGGAAGGGGCGAAAAACTGTTTTTT,CASRGQGRGEKLFF
-,TRBJ2-7,TRBV4-1,16,-,TGCGCCAGCAGCCAGGCAGAGGAGGGGGCTTTGGGAAAGCAGTACTTC,CASSQAEEGALGKQYF
-,TRBJ2-1,TRBV9,14,-,TGTGCCAGCAGCGTAGAAAGCGTACAAAATGAGCAGTTCTTC,CASSVESVQNEQFF
TRBD2,TRBJ2-7,TRBV6-5,13,-,TGTGCCAGCAGCGGACTAGCGGGAGGTGAGCAGTACTTC,CASSGLAGGEQYF
TRBD2,TRBJ2-3,TRBV4-2,18,few,TGTGCCAGCAGCCAAGCAGCTAGCGGGATCTCTGCTACAGATACGCAGTATTTT,CASSQAASGISATDTQYF
-,TRBJ1-1,TRBV6-5,16,-,TGTGCCAGCAGTTACGGGAGGGCCATTCGGGACACTGAAGCTTTCTTT,CASSYGRAIRDTEAFF
TRBD1,TRBJ1-1,TRBV11-2,13,-,TGTGCCAGCAGGGAGACAGGGGGCACTGAAGCTTTCTTT,CASRETGGTEAFF
TRBD1,TRBJ2-6,TRBV9,17,-,TGTGCCAGTGCGGGACAGGGGAGCGGGTGGGGGGCCAACGTCCTGACTTTC,CASAGQGSGWGANVLTF
TRBD2,TRBJ2-2,TRBV28,14,-,TGTGCCAGCAGCGGCTGGGGGGGAACCGGGGAGCTGTTTTTT,CASSGWGGTGELFF
-,TRBJ1-4,TRBV11-2,11,-,TGTGCCAGCAGCTTAGATAGGGGACTGTTTTTT,CASSLDRGLFF